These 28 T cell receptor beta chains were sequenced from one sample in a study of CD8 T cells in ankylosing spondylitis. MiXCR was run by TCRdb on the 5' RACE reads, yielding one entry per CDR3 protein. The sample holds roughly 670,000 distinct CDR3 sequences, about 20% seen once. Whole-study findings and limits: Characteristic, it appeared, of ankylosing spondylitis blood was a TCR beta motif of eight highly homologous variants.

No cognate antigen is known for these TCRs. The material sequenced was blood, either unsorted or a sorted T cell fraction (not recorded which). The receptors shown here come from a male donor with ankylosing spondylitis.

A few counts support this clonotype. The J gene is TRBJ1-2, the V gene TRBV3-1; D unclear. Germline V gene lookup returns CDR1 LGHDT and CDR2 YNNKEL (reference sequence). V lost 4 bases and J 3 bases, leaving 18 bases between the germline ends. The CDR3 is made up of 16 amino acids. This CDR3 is CASSRLGGRRDYGYTF. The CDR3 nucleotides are TGTGCCAGCAGCCGCCTTGGTGGCAGGCGGGACTATGGCTACACCTTC.

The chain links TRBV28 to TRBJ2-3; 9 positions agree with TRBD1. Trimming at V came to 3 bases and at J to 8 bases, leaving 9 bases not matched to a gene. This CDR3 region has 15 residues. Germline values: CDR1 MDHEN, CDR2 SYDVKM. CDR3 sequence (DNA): TGTGCCAGCAGTTTCAAGGACAGGGGAGGGGGTACGCAGTATTTT. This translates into CASSFKDRGGGTQYF.

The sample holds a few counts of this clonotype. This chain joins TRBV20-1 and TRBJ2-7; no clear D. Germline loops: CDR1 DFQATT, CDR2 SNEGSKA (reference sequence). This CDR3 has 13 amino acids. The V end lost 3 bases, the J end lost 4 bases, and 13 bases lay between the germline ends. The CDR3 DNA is TGCAGTGCTAGGTCCCTGACTGAATACGAGCAGTACTTC. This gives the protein CSARSLTEYEQYF.

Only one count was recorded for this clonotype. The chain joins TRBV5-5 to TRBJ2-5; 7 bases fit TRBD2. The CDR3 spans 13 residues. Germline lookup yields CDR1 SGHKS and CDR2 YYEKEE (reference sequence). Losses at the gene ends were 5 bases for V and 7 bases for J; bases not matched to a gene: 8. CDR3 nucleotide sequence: TGTGCCAGCAGACCCAGCGGGACGGGGACCCAGTACTTC. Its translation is CASRPSGTGTQYF. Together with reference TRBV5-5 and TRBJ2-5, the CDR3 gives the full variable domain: DAGVTQSPTHLIKTRGQQVTLRCSPISGHKSVSWYQQVLGQGPQFIFQYYEKEERGRGNFPDRFSARQFPNYSSELNVNALLLGDSALYLCASRPSGTGTQYFGPGTRLLVL.

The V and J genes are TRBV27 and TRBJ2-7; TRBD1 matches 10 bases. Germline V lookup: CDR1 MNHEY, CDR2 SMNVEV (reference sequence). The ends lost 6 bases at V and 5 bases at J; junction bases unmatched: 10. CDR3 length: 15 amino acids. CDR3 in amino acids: CASSWTWTGGHEQYF. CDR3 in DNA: TGTGCCAGCAGCTGGACCTGGACAGGGGGGCACGAGCAGTACTTC.

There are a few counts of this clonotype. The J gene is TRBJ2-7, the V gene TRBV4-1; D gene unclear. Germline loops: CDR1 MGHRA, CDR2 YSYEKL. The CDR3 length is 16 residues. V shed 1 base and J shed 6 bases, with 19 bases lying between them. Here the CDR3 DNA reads TGCGCCAGCAGCCAAGCTCCGGACCCCGCCGTGGGCGAGCAGTACTTC. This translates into CASSQAPDPAVGEQYF.

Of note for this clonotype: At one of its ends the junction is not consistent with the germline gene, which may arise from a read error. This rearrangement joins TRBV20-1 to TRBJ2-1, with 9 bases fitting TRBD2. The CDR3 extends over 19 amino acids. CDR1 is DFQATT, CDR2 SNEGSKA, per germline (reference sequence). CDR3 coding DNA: TGCAGTGTTAGACCGTCTAGAGAGCGGGGGGCCTCAGACAAAAATGAGCAGTTCTTC. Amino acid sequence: CSVRPSRERGASDKNEQFF.

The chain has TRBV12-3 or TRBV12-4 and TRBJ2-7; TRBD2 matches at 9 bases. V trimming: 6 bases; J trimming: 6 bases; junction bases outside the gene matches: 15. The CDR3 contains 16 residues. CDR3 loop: CASSAGMASGNREQYF. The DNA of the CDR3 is TGTGCCAGCAGCGCCGGGATGGCTAGCGGGAACCGCGAGCAGTACTTC.

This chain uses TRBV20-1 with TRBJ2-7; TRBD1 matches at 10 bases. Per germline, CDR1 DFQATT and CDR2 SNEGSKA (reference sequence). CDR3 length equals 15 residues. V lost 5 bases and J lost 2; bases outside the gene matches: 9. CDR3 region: CSAVPGTGETYEQYF. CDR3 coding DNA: TGCAGTGCTGTTCCCGGGACAGGGGAGACCTACGAGCAGTACTTC.

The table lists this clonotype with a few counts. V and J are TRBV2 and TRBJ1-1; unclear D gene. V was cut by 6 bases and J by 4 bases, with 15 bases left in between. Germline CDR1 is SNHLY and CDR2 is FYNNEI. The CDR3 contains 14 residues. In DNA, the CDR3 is TGTGCCAGCAGATGGTACGACCCTTTCACTGAAGCTTTCTTT. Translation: CASRWYDPFTEAFF. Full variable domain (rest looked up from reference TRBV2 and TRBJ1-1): EPEVTQTPSHQVTQMGQEVILRCVPISNHLYFYWYRQILGQKVEFLVSFYNNEISEKSEIFDDQFSVERPDGSNFTLKIRSTKLEDSAMYFCASRWYDPFTEAFFGQGTRLTVV.

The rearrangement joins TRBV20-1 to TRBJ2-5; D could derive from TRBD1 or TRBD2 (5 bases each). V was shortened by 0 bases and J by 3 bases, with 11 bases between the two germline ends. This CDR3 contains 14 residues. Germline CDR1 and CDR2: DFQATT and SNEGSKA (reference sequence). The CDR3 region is CSARDPWGKETQYF. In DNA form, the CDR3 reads TGCAGTGCTAGAGATCCCTGGGGGAAAGAGACCCAGTACTTC.

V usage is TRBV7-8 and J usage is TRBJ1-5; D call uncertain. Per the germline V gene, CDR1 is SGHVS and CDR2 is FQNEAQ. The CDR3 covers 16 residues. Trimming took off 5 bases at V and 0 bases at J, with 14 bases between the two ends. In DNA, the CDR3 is TGTGCCAGCAGCCCTATGTTGACGTATAGCAATCAGCCCCAGCATTTT. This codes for CASSPMLTYSNQPQHF.

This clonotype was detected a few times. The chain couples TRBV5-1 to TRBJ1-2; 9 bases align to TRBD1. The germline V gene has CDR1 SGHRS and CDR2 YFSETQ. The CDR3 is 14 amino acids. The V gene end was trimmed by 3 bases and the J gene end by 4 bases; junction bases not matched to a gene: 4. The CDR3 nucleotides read TGCGCCAGCAGCTGGGGACAGGGAAGCTATGGCTACACCTTC. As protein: CASSWGQGSYGYTF.

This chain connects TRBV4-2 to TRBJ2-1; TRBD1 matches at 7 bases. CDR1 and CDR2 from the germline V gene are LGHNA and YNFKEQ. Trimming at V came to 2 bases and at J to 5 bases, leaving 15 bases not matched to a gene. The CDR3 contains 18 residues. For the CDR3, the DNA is TGTGCCAGCAGCCAACGAAGCATCCGGGACAGCCTCGACAATGAGCAGTTCTTC. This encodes CASSQRSIRDSLDNEQFF.

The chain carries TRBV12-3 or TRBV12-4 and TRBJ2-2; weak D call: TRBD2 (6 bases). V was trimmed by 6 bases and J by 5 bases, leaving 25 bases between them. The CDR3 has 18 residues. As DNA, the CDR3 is TGTGCCAGCAGCTACCCCCGCCGCGGGGTTCCAGGGACCGGGGAGCTGTTTTTT. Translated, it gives CASSYPRRGVPGTGELFF.

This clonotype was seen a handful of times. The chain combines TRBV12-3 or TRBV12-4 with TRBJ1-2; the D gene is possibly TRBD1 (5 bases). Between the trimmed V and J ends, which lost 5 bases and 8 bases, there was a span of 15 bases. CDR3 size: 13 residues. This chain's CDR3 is CASSRDPLVGYTF. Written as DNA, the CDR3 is TGTGCCAGCAGTCGGGACCCCCTGGTCGGCTACACCTTC.

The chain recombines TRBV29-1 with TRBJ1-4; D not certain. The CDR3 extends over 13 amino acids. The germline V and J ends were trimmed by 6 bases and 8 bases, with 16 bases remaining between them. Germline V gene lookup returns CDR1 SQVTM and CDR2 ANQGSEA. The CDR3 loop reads CSVGFDGREKLFF. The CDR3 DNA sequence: TGCAGCGTGGGATTCGACGGACGGGAAAAACTGTTTTTT.

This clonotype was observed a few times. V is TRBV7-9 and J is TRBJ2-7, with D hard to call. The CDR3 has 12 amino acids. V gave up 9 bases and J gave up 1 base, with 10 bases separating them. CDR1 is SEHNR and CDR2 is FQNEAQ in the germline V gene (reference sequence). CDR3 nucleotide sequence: TGTGCCAGTGCGTACGGGTCCTACGAGCAGTACTTC. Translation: CASAYGSYEQYF.

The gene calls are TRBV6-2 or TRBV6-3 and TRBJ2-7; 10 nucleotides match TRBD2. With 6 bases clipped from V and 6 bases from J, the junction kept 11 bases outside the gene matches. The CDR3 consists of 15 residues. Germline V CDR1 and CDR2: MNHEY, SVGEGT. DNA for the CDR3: TGTGCCAGCAGCCCGATCGCAAGCGGGAGGGGCGAGCAGTACTTC. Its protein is CASSPIASGRGEQYF.

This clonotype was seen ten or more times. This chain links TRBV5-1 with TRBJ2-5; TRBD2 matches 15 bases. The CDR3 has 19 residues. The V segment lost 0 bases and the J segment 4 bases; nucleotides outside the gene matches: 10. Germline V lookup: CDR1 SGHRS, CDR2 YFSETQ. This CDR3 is CASSLDFRTSGGEGETQYF. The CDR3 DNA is TGCGCCAGCAGCTTGGATTTCCGGACTAGCGGGGGGGAAGGAGAGACCCAGTACTTC.

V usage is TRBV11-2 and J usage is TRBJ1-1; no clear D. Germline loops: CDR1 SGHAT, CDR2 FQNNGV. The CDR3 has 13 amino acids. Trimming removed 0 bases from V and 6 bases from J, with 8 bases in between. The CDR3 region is CASSLDSFSEAFF. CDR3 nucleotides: TGTGCCAGCAGCTTAGATAGTTTTTCTGAAGCTTTCTTT.

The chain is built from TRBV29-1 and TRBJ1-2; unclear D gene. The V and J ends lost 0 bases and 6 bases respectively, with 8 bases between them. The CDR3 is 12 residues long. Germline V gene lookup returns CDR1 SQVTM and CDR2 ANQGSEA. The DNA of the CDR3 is TGCAGCGTTGAAGATGGACCTAATGGCTACACCTTC. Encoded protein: CSVEDGPNGYTF.

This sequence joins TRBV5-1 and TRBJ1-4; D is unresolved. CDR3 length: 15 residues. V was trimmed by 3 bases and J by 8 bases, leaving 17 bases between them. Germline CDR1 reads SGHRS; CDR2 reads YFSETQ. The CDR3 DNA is TGCGCCAGCAGCTCCCACGGGGTCGAGGTCGAAAAACTGTTTTTT. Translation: CASSSHGVEVEKLFF.

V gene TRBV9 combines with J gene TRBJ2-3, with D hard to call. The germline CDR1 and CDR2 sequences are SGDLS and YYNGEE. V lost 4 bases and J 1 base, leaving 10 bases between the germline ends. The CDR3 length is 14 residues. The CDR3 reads CASSTRTGTDTQYF. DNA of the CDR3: TGTGCCAGCAGCACCCGGACGGGCACAGATACGCAGTATTTT.

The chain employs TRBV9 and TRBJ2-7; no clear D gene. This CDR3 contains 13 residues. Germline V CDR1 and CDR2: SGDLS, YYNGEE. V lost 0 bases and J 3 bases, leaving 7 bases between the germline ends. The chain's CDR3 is CASSVAVGYEQYF. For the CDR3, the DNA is TGTGCCAGCAGCGTAGCGGTGGGCTACGAGCAGTACTTC.

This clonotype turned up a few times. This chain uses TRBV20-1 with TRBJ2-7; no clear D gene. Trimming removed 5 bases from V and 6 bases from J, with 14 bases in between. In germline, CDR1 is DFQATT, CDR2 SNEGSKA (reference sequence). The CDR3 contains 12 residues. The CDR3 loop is CSAGPIDSEQYF. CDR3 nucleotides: TGCAGTGCTGGCCCGATTGACTCCGAGCAGTACTTC.

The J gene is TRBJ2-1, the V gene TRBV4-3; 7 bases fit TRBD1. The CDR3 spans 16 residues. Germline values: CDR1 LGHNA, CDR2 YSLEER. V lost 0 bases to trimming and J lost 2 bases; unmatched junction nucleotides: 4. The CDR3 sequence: CASSQDHRGTYNEQFF. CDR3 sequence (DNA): TGCGCCAGCAGCCAAGATCACAGGGGTACCTACAATGAGCAGTTCTTC.

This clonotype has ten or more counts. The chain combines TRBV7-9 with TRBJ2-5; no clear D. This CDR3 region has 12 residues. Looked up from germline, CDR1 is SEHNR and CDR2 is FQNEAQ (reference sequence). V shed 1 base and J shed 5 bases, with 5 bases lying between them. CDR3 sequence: CASSLGLETQYF. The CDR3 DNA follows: TGTGCCAGCAGCTTAGGTCTGGAGACCCAGTACTTC.